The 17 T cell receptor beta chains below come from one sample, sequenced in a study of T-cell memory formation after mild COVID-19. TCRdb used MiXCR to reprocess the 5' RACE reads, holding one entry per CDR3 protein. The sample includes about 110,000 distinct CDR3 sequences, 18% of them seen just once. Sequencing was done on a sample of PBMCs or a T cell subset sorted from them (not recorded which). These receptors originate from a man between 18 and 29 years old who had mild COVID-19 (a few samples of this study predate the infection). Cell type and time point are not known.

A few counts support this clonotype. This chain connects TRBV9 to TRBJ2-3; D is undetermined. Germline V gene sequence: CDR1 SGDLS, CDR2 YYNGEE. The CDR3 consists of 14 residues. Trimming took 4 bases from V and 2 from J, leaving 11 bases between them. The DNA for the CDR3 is TGTGCCAGCAGCAAAGACCCATTCACAGATACGCAGTATTTT. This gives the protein CASSKDPFTDTQYF.

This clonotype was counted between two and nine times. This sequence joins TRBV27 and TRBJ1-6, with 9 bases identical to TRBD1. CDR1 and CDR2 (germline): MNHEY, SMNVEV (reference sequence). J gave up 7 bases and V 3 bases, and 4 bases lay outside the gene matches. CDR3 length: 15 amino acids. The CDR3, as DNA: TGTGCCAGCAGTTTTTTTGGGACAGGGAATTCACCCCTCCACTTT. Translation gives CASSFFGTGNSPLHF.

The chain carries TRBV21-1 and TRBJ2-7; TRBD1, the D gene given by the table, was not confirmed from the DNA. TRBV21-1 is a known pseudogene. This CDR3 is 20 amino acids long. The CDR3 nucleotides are TGTGCCAGCACCCTTAAAGGTCTGCGAGATCGGGACAGGGCTCTCTACGAGCAGTACGTC. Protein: CASTLKGLRDRDRALYEQYV.

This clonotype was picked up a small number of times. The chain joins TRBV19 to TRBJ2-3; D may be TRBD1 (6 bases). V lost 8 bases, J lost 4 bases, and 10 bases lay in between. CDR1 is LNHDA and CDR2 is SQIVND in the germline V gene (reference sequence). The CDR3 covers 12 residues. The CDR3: CASGPGADTQYF. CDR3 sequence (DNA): TGTGCCAGTGGTCCAGGGGCAGATACGCAGTATTTT.

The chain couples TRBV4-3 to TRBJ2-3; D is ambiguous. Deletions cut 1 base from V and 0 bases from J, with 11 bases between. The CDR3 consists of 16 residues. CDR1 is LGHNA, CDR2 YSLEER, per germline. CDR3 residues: CASSQGERSSTDTQYF. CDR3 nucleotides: TGCGCCAGCAGCCAAGGCGAAAGGTCTAGCACAGATACGCAGTATTTT.

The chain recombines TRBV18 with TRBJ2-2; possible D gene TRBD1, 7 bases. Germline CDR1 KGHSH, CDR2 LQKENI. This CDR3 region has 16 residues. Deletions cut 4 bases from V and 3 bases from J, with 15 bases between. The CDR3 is CASSQTGEAYTGELFF. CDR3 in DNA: TGTGCCAGCTCACAAACAGGGGAGGCGTACACCGGGGAGCTGTTTTTT.

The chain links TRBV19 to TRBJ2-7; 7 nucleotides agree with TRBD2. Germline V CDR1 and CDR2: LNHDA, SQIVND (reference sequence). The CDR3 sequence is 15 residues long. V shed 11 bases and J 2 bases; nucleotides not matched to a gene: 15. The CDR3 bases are TGTGCCTCCGGGGGGTCTAGCGGCTTGCCCTACGAGCAGTACTTC. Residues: CASGGSSGLPYEQYF.

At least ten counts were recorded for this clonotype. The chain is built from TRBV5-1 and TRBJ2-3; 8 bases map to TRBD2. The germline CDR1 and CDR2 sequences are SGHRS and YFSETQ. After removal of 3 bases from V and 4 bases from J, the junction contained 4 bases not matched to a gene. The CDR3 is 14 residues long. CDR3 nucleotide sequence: TGCGCCAGCAGCTCGATGACTAGCGCAGATACGCAGTATTTT. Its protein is CASSSMTSADTQYF.

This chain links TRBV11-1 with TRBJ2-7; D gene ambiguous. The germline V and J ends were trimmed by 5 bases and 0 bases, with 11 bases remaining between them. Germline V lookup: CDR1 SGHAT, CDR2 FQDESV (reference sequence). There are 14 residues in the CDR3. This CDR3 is CASSPRRNSYEQYF. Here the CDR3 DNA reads TGTGCCAGCAGCCCCCGAAGGAACTCCTACGAGCAGTACTTC.

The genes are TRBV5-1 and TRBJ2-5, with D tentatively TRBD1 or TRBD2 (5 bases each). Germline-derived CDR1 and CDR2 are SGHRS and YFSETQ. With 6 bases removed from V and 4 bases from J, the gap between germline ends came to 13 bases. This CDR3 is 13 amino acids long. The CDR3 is CASTGTLGETQYF. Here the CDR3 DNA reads TGCGCCAGCACTGGGACGTTAGGAGAGACCCAGTACTTC.

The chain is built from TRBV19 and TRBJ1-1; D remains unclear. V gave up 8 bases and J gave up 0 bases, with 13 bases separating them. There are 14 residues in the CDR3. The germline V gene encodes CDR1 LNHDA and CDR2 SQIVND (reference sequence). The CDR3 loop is CASPLPRLNTEAFF. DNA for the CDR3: TGTGCCAGTCCGCTCCCGAGATTGAACACTGAAGCTTTCTTT. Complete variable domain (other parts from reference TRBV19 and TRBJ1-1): DGGITQSPKYLFRKEGQNVTLSCEQNLNHDAMYWYRQDPGQGLRLIYYSQIVNDFQKGDIAEGYSVSREKKESFPLTVTSAQKNPTAFYLCASPLPRLNTEAFFGQGTRLTVV.

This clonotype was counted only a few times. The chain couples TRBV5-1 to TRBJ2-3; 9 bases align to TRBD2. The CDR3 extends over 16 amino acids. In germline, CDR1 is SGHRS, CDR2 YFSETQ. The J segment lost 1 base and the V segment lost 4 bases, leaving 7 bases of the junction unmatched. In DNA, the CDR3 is TGCGCCAGCAGCCCCTATAGCGGGGGACGCACAGATACGCAGTATTTT. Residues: CASSPYSGGRTDTQYF.

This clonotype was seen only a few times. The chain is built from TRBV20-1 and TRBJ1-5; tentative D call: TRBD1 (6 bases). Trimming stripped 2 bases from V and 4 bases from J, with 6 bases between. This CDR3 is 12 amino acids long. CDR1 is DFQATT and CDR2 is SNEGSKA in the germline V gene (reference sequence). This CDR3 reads CSARQGNQPQHF. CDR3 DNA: TGCAGTGCTAGACAGGGGAATCAGCCCCAGCATTTT.

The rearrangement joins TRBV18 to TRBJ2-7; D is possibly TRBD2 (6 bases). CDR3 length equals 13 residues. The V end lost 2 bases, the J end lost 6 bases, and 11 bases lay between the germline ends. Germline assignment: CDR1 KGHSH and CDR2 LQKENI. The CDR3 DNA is TGTGCCAGCTCACCAAGGACTAAGGGCGAGCAGTACGTC. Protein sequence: CASSPRTKGEQYV.

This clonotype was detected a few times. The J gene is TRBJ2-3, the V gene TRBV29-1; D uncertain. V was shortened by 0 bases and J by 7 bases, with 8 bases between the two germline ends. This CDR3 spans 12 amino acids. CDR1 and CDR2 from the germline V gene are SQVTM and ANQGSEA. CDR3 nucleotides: TGCAGCGTTGAAGATGTTGACTATACGCAGTATTTT. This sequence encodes CSVEDVDYTQYF.

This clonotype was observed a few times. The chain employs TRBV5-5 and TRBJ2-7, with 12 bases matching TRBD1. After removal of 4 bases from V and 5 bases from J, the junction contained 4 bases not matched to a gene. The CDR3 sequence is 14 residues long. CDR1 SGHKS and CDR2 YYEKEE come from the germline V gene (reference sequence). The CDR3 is CASSAGTGGDEQYF. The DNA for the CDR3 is TGTGCCAGCAGCGCCGGGACAGGGGGCGACGAGCAGTACTTC. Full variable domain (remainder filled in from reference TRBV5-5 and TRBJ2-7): DAGVTQSPTHLIKTRGQQVTLRCSPISGHKSVSWYQQVLGQGPQFIFQYYEKEERGRGNFPDRFSARQFPNYSSELNVNALLLGDSALYLCASSAGTGGDEQYFGPGTRLTVT.

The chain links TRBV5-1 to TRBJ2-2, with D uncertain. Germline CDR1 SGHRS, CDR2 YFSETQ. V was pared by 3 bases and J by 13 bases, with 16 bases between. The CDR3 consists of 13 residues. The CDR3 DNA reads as TGCGCCAGCAGCTGGAGCCGAGAGCTAGGGCTGTTTTTT. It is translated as CASSWSRELGLFF.